Listed below are T cell receptor beta chains from one sample, sequenced in a study of blood T cell repertoires in COVID-19. The method was immunoSEQ multiplex PCR; TCRdb's version includes in-frame clones alone and lacks a portion of them. The sample carries about 210,000 clones, about 91% recorded once. Sequenced sample: PBMCs or T cells enriched from blood (not recorded which). The receptors shown here come from a man younger than 30 with acute COVID-19. Each CDR3 is given with its conserved first and last residue. Fields, in order: V gene, D gene, J gene, CDR3 protein. D genes are given only for firm matches.

v_call: TRBV7-9; d_call: TRBD1; j_call: TRBJ2-7; cdr3_aa: CASSLPGTGGYEQYF
v_call: TRBV18; d_call: TRBD2; j_call: TRBJ2-1; cdr3_aa: CASSPPGGTNPFF
v_call: TRBV7-2; d_call: .; j_call: TRBJ2-3; cdr3_aa: CASSFSQITDTQYF
v_call: TRBV2; d_call: TRBD2; j_call: TRBJ2-5; cdr3_aa: CASTPSLAAQETQYF
v_call: TRBV27; d_call: TRBD1; j_call: TRBJ1-5; cdr3_aa: CASSPGTGGNQPQHF
v_call: TRBV27; d_call: TRBD2; j_call: TRBJ2-7; cdr3_aa: CASSRPGEGLYEQYF
v_call: TRBV27; d_call: .; j_call: TRBJ1-2; cdr3_aa: CASSPLLLQARYYGYTF
v_call: TRBV5-6; d_call: .; j_call: TRBJ2-2; cdr3_aa: CASSLVVGTSTGELFF
v_call: TRBV25-1; d_call: TRBD2; j_call: TRBJ2-7; cdr3_aa: CASSAPPGGEFSDEQYF
v_call: TRBV18; d_call: TRBD1; j_call: TRBJ1-2; cdr3_aa: CASSPDRAGYGYTF
v_call: TRBV24-1; d_call: TRBD2; j_call: TRBJ2-1; cdr3_aa: CATSDPQASGIHNEQFF
v_call: TRBV6-5; d_call: .; j_call: TRBJ1-2; cdr3_aa: CASSYSGGGYTF
v_call: TRBV19; d_call: TRBD2; j_call: TRBJ2-1; cdr3_aa: CASSIPGVAGRLYNEQFF
v_call: TRBV5-1; d_call: .; j_call: TRBJ2-3; cdr3_aa: CASSFSTYSTDTQYF
v_call: TRBV10-3; d_call: .; j_call: TRBJ1-6; cdr3_aa: CAIRGNRDSPLHF
v_call: TRBV7-9; d_call: .; j_call: TRBJ1-1; cdr3_aa: CASSQTGLSNTEAFF
v_call: TRBV11-1; d_call: .; j_call: TRBJ1-1; cdr3_aa: CASSLGGHEAFF
v_call: TRBV7-8; d_call: TRBD1; j_call: TRBJ1-2; cdr3_aa: CASSLEGQAANYGYTF
v_call: TRBV11-2; d_call: .; j_call: TRBJ2-2; cdr3_aa: CASSNNRAGELFF
v_call: TRBV6-5; d_call: TRBD1; j_call: TRBJ2-7; cdr3_aa: CASSDGTGPDEQYF
v_call: TRBV29-1; d_call: .; j_call: TRBJ2-7; cdr3_aa: CSVETRPEGYEQYF
v_call: TRBV2; d_call: .; j_call: TRBJ1-5; cdr3_aa: CASSPGGQPQHF
v_call: TRBV30; d_call: TRBD1; j_call: TRBJ2-1; cdr3_aa: CAWSVGTVTNEQFF
v_call: TRBV25-1; d_call: .; j_call: TRBJ2-7; cdr3_aa: CASSEGLYHEQYF
v_call: TRBV19; d_call: .; j_call: TRBJ1-5; cdr3_aa: CASSIAVNQPQHF
v_call: TRBV28; d_call: .; j_call: TRBJ1-4; cdr3_aa: CASTLVQASEKLFF
v_call: TRBV19; d_call: .; j_call: TRBJ2-3; cdr3_aa: CASSPGDTSTDTQYF
v_call: TRBV28; d_call: TRBD1; j_call: TRBJ1-6; cdr3_aa: CASSARGQGNSPLHF
v_call: TRBV6-5; d_call: .; j_call: TRBJ2-7; cdr3_aa: CASSSRTTWYEQYF
v_call: TRBV11-2; d_call: TRBD1; j_call: TRBJ2-2; cdr3_aa: CASSLVPRGRPGELFF
v_call: TRBV27; d_call: TRBD2; j_call: TRBJ2-2; cdr3_aa: CASKTSGGENTGELFF
v_call: TRBV4-1; d_call: .; j_call: TRBJ1-1; cdr3_aa: CASSQVARVDEAFF
v_call: TRBV10-3; d_call: TRBD2; j_call: TRBJ2-3; cdr3_aa: CAIKAGASTDTQYF